This T cell receptor beta chain was captured in a study of lymphopenia after photon versus proton radiotherapy (dated by TCRdb to between 2018 and 2021). For the study in its entirety: The study compared the immunological effects of photon versus proton radiation therapy in patients with gastrointestinal tumors who developed high-grade lymphopenia. The cohort comprised 20 patients with gastrointestinal tumors who received either photon or proton therapy and then developed lymphopenia. The study was designed to characterize how the impact on the immune system differs between the two radiation modalities.

The CDR3 numbers 15 residues from cysteine through phenylalanine. Only the CDR3 portion is preserved as DNA: 45 bases, with reading frame beginning at the first base. Trimming removed 4 bases from V and 7 bases from J; the gene matches leave 9 bases unexplained. Taken from the germline V gene, the CDR1 and CDR2 loops are SGHRS and YFSETQ. Remarks on this clone: No antigen is known for it. Nothing much larger sits one base from this clone, and base qualities are not available.

The library was generated by the immunoSEQ multiplex PCR assay. Deep sequencing of rearranged TCR beta loci, alongside multiparametric flow cytometry, was used to profile T cell repertoires. TCRdb stores this immuneACCESS table with in-frame sequences only. Part of the clones is absent; in the studies checked, under half of the shortfall reflects unresolved V genes, and no reason is known for the rest. This sample is represented by approximately 45,000 clones; about 85% of them were singletons. The ten largest clones add up to roughly 2.3% of the sample. What the work shows at the level of the full study, not this receptor alone: During treatment, patients who received photon therapy lost naive T cells and TCR diversity and gained effector/memory populations, whereas patients who received proton therapy remained relatively stable. Once the lymphocyte count had reached its nadir, the repertoires of photon-treated patients showed oligoclonal expansion, particularly of CD8+ Temra cells, and this expansion drove the decline in diversity. Across the cohort, among patients who died, a greater drop in TCR diversity after the nadir was inversely correlated with overall survival time. The survival association was examined only in patients who died, and the authors described better survival with proton therapy as a possibility, not as a demonstrated result.

The clonotype comes from a man between 40 and 49 years old with gastric cancer. The chain is assembled from TRBV5-1 and TRBJ2-2; TRBD2 aligns with 8 central bases. Sequences were derived from peripheral blood, sampled from a patient treated with photon-based radiotherapy. The CDR3 here reads CASSPLAGGHGELFF. At the DNA level, the sequence is TGCGCCAGCAGCCCGTTGGCGGGGGGCCACGGGGAGCTGTTTTTT.